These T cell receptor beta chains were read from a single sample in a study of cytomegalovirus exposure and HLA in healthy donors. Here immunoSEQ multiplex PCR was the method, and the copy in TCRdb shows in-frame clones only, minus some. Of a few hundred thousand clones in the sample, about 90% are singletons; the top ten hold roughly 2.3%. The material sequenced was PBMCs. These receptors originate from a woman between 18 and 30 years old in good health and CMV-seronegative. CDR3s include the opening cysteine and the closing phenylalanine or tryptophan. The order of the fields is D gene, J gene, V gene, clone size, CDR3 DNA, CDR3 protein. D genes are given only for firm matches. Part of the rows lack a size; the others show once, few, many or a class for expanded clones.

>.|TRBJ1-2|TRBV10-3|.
TGTGCCATCAGTGAGGGAGAGAACTATGGCTACACCTTC
CAISEGENYGYTF
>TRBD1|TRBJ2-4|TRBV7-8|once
TGTGCCAGCAGCTTCGTCGACAGGGGAAACATTCAGTACTTC
CASSFVDRGNIQYF
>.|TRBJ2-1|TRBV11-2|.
TGTGCCAGCAGCTCCCCAGCGAAGAATGAGCAGTTCTTC
CASSSPAKNEQFF
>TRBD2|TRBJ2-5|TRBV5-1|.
TGCGCCAGCAGCCCCGGGTACGCGGGGGGGATGGAGACCCAGTACTTC
CASSPGYAGGMETQYF
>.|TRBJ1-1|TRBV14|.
TGTGCCAGCAGCCGCTCCAGGGTCACTGAAGCTTTCTTT
CASSRSRVTEAFF
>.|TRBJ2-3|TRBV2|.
TGTGCCAGCAGCTTCAGATCTAGCACAGATACGCAGTATTTT
CASSFRSSTDTQYF
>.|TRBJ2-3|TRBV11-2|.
TGTGCCAGCAGCTTAGTTCGCGCAGGGGCGCTTAATACGCAGTATTTT
CASSLVRAGALNTQYF
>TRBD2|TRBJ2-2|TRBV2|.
TGTGCCAGCCGGCGTCCGATAGCGGGGAACACCGGGGAGCTGTTTTTT
CASRRPIAGNTGELFF
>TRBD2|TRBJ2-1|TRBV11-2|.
TGTGCCAGCAGAGGACTAGCGGGGGGTCTTTACAATGAGCAGTTCTTC
CASRGLAGGLYNEQFF
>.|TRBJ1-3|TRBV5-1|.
TGCGCCAGCAGCTTGTCTTCAGGCTCTGGAAACACCATATATTTT
CASSLSSGSGNTIYF
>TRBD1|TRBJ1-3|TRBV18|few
TGTGCCAGCTCAACCGGACAGGGATCAGGAAACACCATATATTTT
CASSTGQGSGNTIYF
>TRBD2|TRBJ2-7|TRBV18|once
TGTGCCAGCTCACCACCGACTAGCGGGGGGTTCCTAAGCTCCTACGAGCAGTACTTC
CASSPPTSGGFLSSYEQYF
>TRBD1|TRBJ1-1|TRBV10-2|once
TGCGCCAGCTTGGGACAGCCTTACACTGAAGCTTTCTTT
CASLGQPYTEAFF
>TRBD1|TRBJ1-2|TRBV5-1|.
TGCGCCAGCAGCATGGACAGGGGGCCAGATGGCTACACCTTC
CASSMDRGPDGYTF
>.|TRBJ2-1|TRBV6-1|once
TGTGCCAGCTGTATACTAGGCAATGAGCAGTTCTTC
CASCILGNEQFF
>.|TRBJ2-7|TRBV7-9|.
TGTGCCAGCAGCTTTATCAGGAATTCGTCGTACGAGCAGTACTTC
CASSFIRNSSYEQYF